The next 29 T cell receptor beta chains were all read from a single sample in a study of cytotoxic CD8 clonotypes in ibrutinib-treated CLL (dated by TCRdb to the early 2020s). Library preparation employed the immunoSEQ multiplex PCR assay. Here the immuneACCESS table is served through TCRdb, limited to in-frame sequences with V and J called. Missing clones are a known gap in these copies; in checked studies unresolved V genes cover under half, and the rest lacks a known reason. The sample table shows approximately 150,000 clones, and approximately 91% are seen once. The ten largest make up 3% of the sample. Interpreted using the paper, the time point label stands for: progressive disease on ibrutinib. Sequenced here: PBMCs, sampled at disease progression, from a patient treated with ibrutinib. The receptors originated from a human donor with chronic lymphocytic leukemia.

The genes are TRBV5-1 and TRBJ2-1, with 8 nucleotides matching TRBD2. V was clipped by 0 bases and J by 6 bases; unmatched bases: 5. The V gene's germline CDR1 is SGHRS and CDR2 YFSETQ. The length of the CDR3 is 15 residues. CDR3 protein: CASSLVSGLANEQFF. DNA for the CDR3: TGCGCCAGCAGCTTGGTTTCAGGACTAGCCAATGAGCAGTTCTTC.

V is TRBV29-1 and J is TRBJ2-7, with 8 nucleotides matching TRBD2. CDR3 size: 13 residues. CDR1 and CDR2 (germline): SQVTM, ANQGSEA. J lost 5 bases, V lost 4 bases, and 7 bases had no gene match. The CDR3 DNA is TGCAGCGTTGCGGCGGGGGGCGAGAACGAGCAGTACTTC. It translates to CSVAAGGENEQYF.

V gene TRBV6-5 combines with J gene TRBJ1-3; D not resolved. This CDR3 contains 16 residues. V lost 3 bases, J lost 0 bases, and 12 bases lay in between. Per the germline V gene, CDR1 is MNHEY and CDR2 is SVGAGI. The CDR3 sequence: CASSYSTPYSGNTIYF. CDR3 sequence (DNA): TGTGCCAGCAGTTATTCAACGCCATACTCTGGAAACACCATATATTTT.

The chain combines TRBV15 with TRBJ2-1, with D perhaps matching TRBD2 (6 bases). The CDR3 totals 17 residues. Trimming shortened V by 1 base and J by 0 bases, and 13 bases separated the two germline ends. From germline, CDR1 is LNHNV and CDR2 YYDKDF (reference sequence). The CDR3 is CATSRGGVASSYNEQFF. CDR3 nucleotides: TGTGCCACCAGCAGAGGGGGGGTGGCAAGCTCCTACAATGAGCAGTTCTTC.

The genes are TRBV9 and TRBJ1-1, with D possibly matching TRBD1 (6 bases). The CDR3 covers 16 residues. The germline gives CDR1 SGDLS, CDR2 YYNGEE. V lost 2 bases to trimming and J lost 2 bases, with 16 bases between them. The CDR3 nucleotides are TGTGCCAGCAGCGTCGAGCCTGGGGGGCCCAACACTGAAGCTTTCTTT. Translation gives CASSVEPGGPNTEAFF.

This clone was counted once. The rearrangement uses TRBV19 and TRBJ2-6; D may match TRBD1 or TRBD2 (5 bases each). CDR1 is LNHDA and CDR2 is SQIVND in the germline V gene (reference sequence). The CDR3 length is 14 residues. V was pared by 5 bases and J by 3 bases, with 8 bases between. The CDR3 DNA is TGTGCCAGTAGTGGGGGTCGTGGGGCCAACGTCCTGACTTTC. Translated: CASSGGRGANVLTF.

The chain links TRBV6-8 to TRBJ2-7; D gene unclear. Trimming pared 6 bases from V and 3 bases from J, leaving 18 bases between. CDR1 MNHGY and CDR2 SAAAGT come from the germline V gene. The CDR3 sequence is 15 residues long. This CDR3 is CASRPIPSSNYEQYF. The CDR3 nucleotides are TGTGCCAGCAGACCCATCCCAAGTTCTAACTACGAGCAGTACTTC.

This clone was observed a handful of times. The V call is TRBV7-9, the J call TRBJ1-5, with 9 bases that match TRBD1. Losses at the gene ends were 5 bases for V and 2 bases for J; bases not matched to a gene: 1. Germline V lookup: CDR1 SEHNR, CDR2 FQNEAQ (reference sequence). This CDR3 region has 14 residues. The CDR3 loop reads CASSGDRGNQPQHF. DNA for the CDR3: TGTGCCAGCAGCGGGGACAGGGGCAATCAGCCCCAGCATTTT.

The V gene is TRBV19, the J gene TRBJ2-3; 8 positions agree with TRBD2. V lost 1 base to trimming and J lost 2 bases; unmatched junction nucleotides: 11. This CDR3 contains 18 residues. Per germline, CDR1 LNHDA and CDR2 SQIVND (reference sequence). Here the CDR3 reads CASSIVSAGGGITDTQYF. The DNA for the CDR3 is TGTGCCAGTAGTATAGTTTCTGCAGGCGGGGGGATCACAGATACGCAGTATTTT.

The chain couples TRBV2 to TRBJ1-6; no firm D call. Germline V lookup: CDR1 SNHLY, CDR2 FYNNEI. The CDR3 spans 14 residues. The ends were cut back, 2 bases at V and 9 bases at J, with 11 bases in the middle. The CDR3 sequence: CASSERGLGSPLHF. The CDR3 coding sequence is TGTGCCAGCAGTGAACGCGGGCTGGGTTCACCCCTCCACTTT.

The chain is built from TRBV6-1 and TRBJ1-4, with 7 nucleotides matching TRBD1. The CDR3 runs 14 residues. Trimming took 8 bases from V and 0 from J; bases not matched to a gene: 3. CDR1 and CDR2 (germline): MNHNS, SASEGT. CDR3 nucleotides: TGTGCCAGCGCCCAGGGGGCAACTAATGAAAAACTGTTTTTT. As protein: CASAQGATNEKLFF.

The chain employs TRBV5-6 and TRBJ1-1; D is ambiguous. CDR1 and CDR2 (germline): SGHDT, YYEEEE. Trimming took off 3 bases at V and 14 bases at J, with 17 bases between the two ends. The CDR3 is 12 residues long. CDR3 nucleotide sequence: TGTGCCAGCAGCTCGGGCAACCGGGAGGGATTCTTT. Translation gives CASSSGNREGFF.

This clone was recorded once. The CDR3 spells CAHKGGRLGEKLFF. DNA for the CDR3: TGTGCCCACAAAGGGGGGCGCCTTGGTGAAAAACTGTTTTTT. The chain uses TRBV5-6 and TRBJ1-4, with a possible D match to TRBD1 (6 bases). V shed 10 bases and J shed 7 bases, with 20 bases lying between them. Germline-derived CDR1 and CDR2 are SGHDT and YYEEEE. This CDR3 contains 14 residues.

Here the CDR3 DNA reads TGTGCGTCGGGACTAGCGGATACCTACGAGCAGTACTTC. It encodes CASGLADTYEQYF. V usage is TRBV6-6 and J usage is TRBJ2-7; 11 nucleotides agree with TRBD2. The germline CDR1 and CDR2 sequences are MNHNY and SVGAGI (reference sequence). This CDR3 has 13 residues.

J is TRBJ1-5 and V is TRBV6-1; 7 bases agree with TRBD1. CDR1 is MNHNS and CDR2 is SASEGT in the germline V gene. V was clipped by 2 bases and J by 4 bases; unmatched bases: 5. This CDR3 is built from 15 residues. CDR3 loop: CASSEMGQTNQPQHF. The CDR3 nucleotides are TGTGCCAGCAGTGAAATGGGACAGACAAATCAGCCCCAGCATTTT.

The chain couples TRBV29-1 to TRBJ2-2; D remains ambiguous. This CDR3 has 12 amino acids. From germline, CDR1 is SQVTM and CDR2 ANQGSEA. Trimming cost V 4 bases and J 3 bases, with 6 bases left between them. This chain's CDR3 is CSVAQDTGELFF. The DNA of the CDR3 is TGCAGCGTTGCGCAGGACACCGGGGAGCTGTTTTTT.

The chain joins TRBV7-8 to TRBJ1-2; 7 positions match TRBD1. The CDR3 totals 16 residues. The V segment lost 2 bases and the J segment 8 bases; nucleotides outside the gene matches: 14. CDR1 SGHVS and CDR2 FQNEAQ come from the germline V gene. CDR3 sequence reads: CASSLPVMGTVDGYTF. CDR3 nucleotide sequence: TGTGCCAGCAGCTTACCCGTTATGGGGACAGTGGACGGCTACACCTTC.

The V call is TRBV27, the J call TRBJ2-7; D is perhaps TRBD1 (5 bases). V was shortened by 6 bases and J by 5 bases, with 20 bases between the two germline ends. The CDR3 is 15 residues long. Germline CDR1 MNHEY, CDR2 SMNVEV (reference sequence). In DNA form, the CDR3 reads TGTGCCAGCAGGATAGAGGCAGGGCTACTCCACGAGCAGTACTTC. Protein: CASRIEAGLLHEQYF.

This clone was seen more than once but under ten times. The rearrangement links TRBV11-3 to TRBJ2-1; 10 bases map to TRBD2. Germline CDR1 is SGHNT and CDR2 is YENEEA. The CDR3 consists of 15 residues. V was clipped by 1 base and J by 8 bases; unmatched bases: 5. CDR3 amino acids: CASSLGASGSDEQFF. The CDR3 DNA reads as TGTGCCAGCAGCTTAGGTGCTAGCGGGAGCGATGAGCAGTTCTTC.

This clone appeared a single time. The V gene is TRBV19, the J gene TRBJ1-4; perhaps TRBD1 as D (5 bases). Germline CDR1 reads LNHDA; CDR2 reads SQIVND (reference sequence). The V end lost 3 bases, the J end lost 3 bases, and 11 bases lay between the germline ends. CDR3 length equals 15 residues. The CDR3, as DNA: TGTGCCAGTAGTATGATCTGGGGGGCTAATGAAAAACTGTTTTTT. Its protein is CASSMIWGANEKLFF.

This clone was found once. The chain has TRBV27 and TRBJ2-7; possible D gene TRBD1, 5 bases. CDR3 length: 13 residues. The V gene's germline CDR1 is MNHEY and CDR2 SMNVEV (reference sequence). V shed 10 bases and J shed 2 bases, with 15 bases lying between them. CDR3 amino acids: CATRPQGTYEQYF. In DNA form, the CDR3 reads TGTGCCACAAGGCCCCAGGGAACCTACGAGCAGTACTTC.

This clone was seen a single time. V and J are TRBV5-1 and TRBJ1-5, with TRBD1 as a possible D gene (5 bases). Germline-derived CDR1 and CDR2 are SGHRS and YFSETQ. The CDR3 extends over 18 amino acids. With 0 bases removed from V and 3 bases from J, the gap between germline ends came to 19 bases. The CDR3 DNA is TGCGCCAGCAGCTTGGTCCCGGGACTACGCGACAACAATCAGCCCCAGCATTTT. It translates to CASSLVPGLRDNNQPQHF.

A remark on this clone: One end of the junction is discordant with germline, which a read error may explain. The J gene is TRBJ2-7, the V gene TRBV10-3; TRBD2 agrees at 12 bases. Germline V gene sequence: CDR1 ENHRY, CDR2 SYGVKD. The CDR3 sequence is 16 residues long. The CDR3 reads CATSTPTSGRNYEQYF. DNA of the CDR3: TGTGCCACCAGTACCCCTACTAGCGGGAGGAACTACGAGCAGTACTTC.

The chain recombines TRBV5-1 with TRBJ1-1; D gene uncertain. The CDR3 is 14 residues long. Trimming took 0 bases from V and 1 from J, leaving 7 bases between them. Germline CDR1 reads SGHRS; CDR2 reads YFSETQ. The CDR3 loop is CASSLAVGNTEAFF. CDR3 nucleotides: TGCGCCAGCAGCTTGGCAGTCGGGAACACTGAAGCTTTCTTT.

This clone was recorded once. The V call is TRBV5-8, the J call TRBJ2-3; 12 bases align to TRBD2. The J segment lost 3 bases and the V segment lost 4 bases, leaving 6 bases of the junction unmatched. From germline, CDR1 is SGHTS and CDR2 YDEGEE. The CDR3 is made up of 16 amino acids. CDR3 DNA sequence: TGTGCCAGCAGCGCCCTGACTAGCGGGAGAACAGATACGCAGTATTTT. Translation: CASSALTSGRTDTQYF.

The rearrangement links TRBV18 to TRBJ2-5; the match to TRBD1 covers 11 bases. Germline values: CDR1 KGHSH, CDR2 LQKENI. This CDR3 has 16 residues. The V and J ends lost 4 bases and 4 bases, in that order; junction bases with no gene match: 8. The CDR3 spells CASSLTGTGGGETQYF. The CDR3 DNA follows: TGTGCCAGCTCACTGACCGGGACAGGGGGTGGAGAGACCCAGTACTTC. The variable domain in full, completed from reference TRBV18 and TRBJ2-5, reads NAGVMQNPRHLVRRRGQEARLRCSPMKGHSHVYWYRQLPEEGLKFMVYLQKENIIDESGMPKERFSAEFPKEGPSILRIQQVVRGDSAAYFCASSLTGTGGGETQYFGPGTRLLVL.

This clone has only a few counts. V usage is TRBV5-1 and J usage is TRBJ2-7; D is uncertain. CDR1 and CDR2 from the germline V gene are SGHRS and YFSETQ. The CDR3 is 14 residues long. V lost 0 bases, J lost 6 bases, and 13 bases lay in between. The CDR3 spells CASSLESVVSEQYF. In DNA form, the CDR3 reads TGCGCCAGCAGCTTGGAATCGGTCGTAAGCGAGCAGTACTTC.

This chain connects TRBV28 to TRBJ1-2; perhaps TRBD1 as D (5 bases). The CDR3 covers 15 residues. V lost 7 bases to trimming and J lost 1 base, with 16 bases between them. Germline CDR1 MDHEN, CDR2 SYDVKM. In DNA, the CDR3 is TGTGCCAGCACTACCCAGGCGGGGGTTAACTATGGCTACACCTTC. This encodes CASTTQAGVNYGYTF.

The chain employs TRBV6-5 and TRBJ2-7; TRBD2 matches at 10 bases. The CDR3 is made up of 15 amino acids. Trimming cost V 6 bases and J 2 bases; bases outside gene matches: 7. Germline assignment: CDR1 MNHEY and CDR2 SVGAGI. CDR3 protein: CASSHPGTSAYEQYF. In nucleotides, the CDR3 is TGTGCCAGCAGCCACCCCGGGACTAGCGCCTACGAGCAGTACTTC.